Given below is one T cell receptor (beta chain) in context. Its antigen is not yet known. Base quality data are lacking; no much larger clone is found one base away. Via the germline V gene, CDR1 is SGHTA and CDR2 FQGNSA. The germline V and J ends show losses of 1 base and 9 bases respectively, and no gene match explains 11 bases of the junction. Its CDR3 holds 16 amino acids, cysteine through phenylalanine. Just the 48-base CDR3 DNA is kept, in frame starting at base 1. This specimen comes from a study of response to subunit inactivated influenza vaccine (dated by TCRdb to 2016 to 2018). General notes on the study: Deep quantitative T cell receptor repertoire profiling was used in the study to track responses to a trivalent subunit inactivated influenza vaccine.

The library was built by means of RT-PCR. Sequenced on an Illumina HiSeq 2500. TCRdb reworked the public reads: Q25 trimming with fastp, MiXCR clone assembly, productive beta chains retained. Entries that share a CDR3 protein sequence are merged under the most common genes and DNA. The sample yields 500,000 to 600,000 distinct CDR3 sequences; approximately 12% were counted once. The ten biggest clones cover about an eighth of the sample. Study-wide findings and limitations: The authors suggested that each seasonal influenza vaccination may recruit only a limited number of new T cells.

The sample's time point, from its label and the paper: more than 35 days after influenza vaccine administration. The source is a man aged 50 or older who received an inactivated influenza vaccine. Donor details come from another sample of the same person, matched by shared clones. This sequence uses TRBV7-2 and TRBJ2-1, with TRBD1 identical over 8 junction bases. The material was PBMCs from blood, obtained 45 days after vaccination. In nucleotides, the sequence is TGTGCCAGCAGCTTAGGACAGGGGTTTTGGTTTACTGAGCAGTTCTTC. It translates to CASSLGQGFWFTEQFF.